These 8 T cell receptor beta chains came from one sample sequenced in a study of blood T cells in healthy people across ages. Sample-barcoded 5' priming and a J-beta primer mix drove a second PCR of roughly 6 to 12 cycles. TCRdb re-called the 5' RACE reads with MiXCR, one entry per CDR3 protein. The sample has 1.5 million or so distinct CDR3 sequences; 35% to 45% are singletons. The specimen sequenced was blood. Receptor source: a young woman in good health.

J is TRBJ2-4 and V is TRBV3-1; 7 nucleotides agree with TRBD2. The CDR3 covers 18 residues. Looked up from germline, CDR1 is LGHDT and CDR2 is YNNKEL (reference sequence). V was clipped by 0 bases and J by 0 bases; unmatched bases: 8. In DNA form, the CDR3 reads TGTGCCAGCAGCCAAGAACCTCCTAGCGGTCTAGCCAAAAACATTCAGTACTTC. Protein product: CASSQEPPSGLAKNIQYF.

This clonotype turned up a few times. The rearrangement joins TRBV21-1 to TRBJ2-7; whether TRBD1, the table's D call, matches the DNA was not checked. TRBV21-1 is a listed pseudogene. The CDR3 runs to 13 residues. The CDR3 DNA sequence: TGTGCCAGCAGCAAAGATAACAGGGGCGAGCAGTACTTC. Its protein product is CASSKDNRGEQYF.

The chain joins TRBV7-2 to TRBJ2-3; maybe TRBD2 (6 bases). Germline CDR1 reads SGHTA; CDR2 reads FQGNSA. This CDR3 region has 16 residues. V shed 2 bases and J shed 0 bases, with 12 bases lying between them. CDR3 region: CASSLTDYTSTDTQYF. CDR3 DNA sequence: TGTGCCAGCAGCTTAACGGACTACACTAGCACAGATACGCAGTATTTT.

This clonotype was detected a few times. The chain links TRBV5-5 to TRBJ1-2; the D gene is possibly TRBD1 (5 bases). V shed 1 base and J shed 3 bases, with 10 bases lying between them. The CDR3 is made up of 14 amino acids. Germline V gene lookup returns CDR1 SGHKS and CDR2 YYEKEE (reference sequence). The DNA of the CDR3 is TGTGCCAGCAGCTTGCAGGGTAGGGACTATGGCTACACCTTC. Residues: CASSLQGRDYGYTF.

This clonotype was counted a single time. The V gene is TRBV7-2, the J gene TRBJ2-1; TRBD2 matches 10 bases. Germline CDR1 SGHTA, CDR2 FQGNSA. V gave up 1 base and J gave up 6 bases; unmatched junction bases: 6. The CDR3 consists of 16 residues. CDR3 residues: CASSLVGTSASNEQFF. CDR3 nucleotide sequence: TGTGCCAGCAGCTTAGTCGGGACTAGCGCCTCCAATGAGCAGTTCTTC.

V gene TRBV7-2 combines with J gene TRBJ2-3; 7 nucleotides align to TRBD1. The CDR3 runs to 14 residues. With 4 bases clipped from V and 6 bases from J, the junction kept 7 bases outside the gene matches. The germline V gene has CDR1 SGHTA and CDR2 FQGNSA. DNA for the CDR3: TGTGCCAGCAGCTCGGGACAGCCCCAGGATACGCAGTATTTT. It translates to CASSSGQPQDTQYF.

This clonotype was detected only a few times. The rearrangement uses TRBV11-2 and TRBJ2-2, with a weak D call TRBD1 (5 bases). CDR1 is SGHAT and CDR2 is FQNNGV in the germline V gene. The CDR3 totals 16 residues. Trimming took off 5 bases at V and 2 bases at J, with 15 bases between the two ends. The CDR3 spells CASSPRVFSNTGELFF. CDR3 nucleotide sequence: TGTGCCAGCAGCCCCAGGGTATTTAGTAACACCGGGGAGCTGTTTTTT. The entire variable domain, with the rest obtained from reference TRBV11-2 and TRBJ2-2, is as follows: EAGVAQSPRYKIIEKRQSVAFWCNPISGHATLYWYQQILGQGPKLLIQFQNNGVVDDSQLPKDRFSAERLKGVDSTLKIQPAKLEDSAVYLCASSPRVFSNTGELFFGEGSRLTVL.

J is TRBJ1-1 and V is TRBV20-1; D is perhaps TRBD1 (5 bases). The length of the CDR3 is 14 residues. The germline V gene has CDR1 DFQATT and CDR2 SNEGSKA (reference sequence). The ends were cut back, 0 bases at V and 11 bases at J, with 19 bases in the middle. The CDR3 loop is CSAREAWWDRPAFF. The CDR3 DNA reads TGCAGTGCTAGAGAAGCCTGGTGGGACCGGCCGGCTTTCTTT.